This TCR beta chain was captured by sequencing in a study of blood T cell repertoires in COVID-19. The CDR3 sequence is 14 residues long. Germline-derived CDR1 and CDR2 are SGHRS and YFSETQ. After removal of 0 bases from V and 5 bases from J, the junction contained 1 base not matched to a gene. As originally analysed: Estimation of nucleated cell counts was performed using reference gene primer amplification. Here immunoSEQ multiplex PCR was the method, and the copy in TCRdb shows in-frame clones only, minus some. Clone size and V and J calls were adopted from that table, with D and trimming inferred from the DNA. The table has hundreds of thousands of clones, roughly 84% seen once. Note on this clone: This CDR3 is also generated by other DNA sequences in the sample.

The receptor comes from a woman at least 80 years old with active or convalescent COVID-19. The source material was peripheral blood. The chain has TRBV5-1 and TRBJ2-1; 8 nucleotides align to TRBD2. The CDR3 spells CASSLGLAHNEQFF. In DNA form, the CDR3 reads TGCGCCAGCAGCTTGGGACTAGCGCACAATGAGCAGTTCTTC. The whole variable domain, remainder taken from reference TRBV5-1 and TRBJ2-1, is KAGVTQTPRYLIKTRGQQVTLSCSPISGHRSVSWYQQTPGQGLQFLFEYFSETQRNKGNFPGRFSGRQFSNSRSEMNVSTLELGDSALYLCASSLGLAHNEQFFGPGTRLTVL.